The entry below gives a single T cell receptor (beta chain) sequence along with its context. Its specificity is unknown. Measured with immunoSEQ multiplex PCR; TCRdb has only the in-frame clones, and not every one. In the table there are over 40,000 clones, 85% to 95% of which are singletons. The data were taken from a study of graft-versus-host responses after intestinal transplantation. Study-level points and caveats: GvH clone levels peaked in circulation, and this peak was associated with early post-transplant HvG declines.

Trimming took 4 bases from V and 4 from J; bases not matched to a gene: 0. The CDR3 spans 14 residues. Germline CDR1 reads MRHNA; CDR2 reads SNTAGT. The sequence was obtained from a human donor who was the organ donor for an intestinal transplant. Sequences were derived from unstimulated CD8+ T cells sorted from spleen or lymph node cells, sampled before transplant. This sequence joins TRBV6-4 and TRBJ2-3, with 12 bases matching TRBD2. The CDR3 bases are TGTGCCAGCAGTGGGACTAGCGGGGCAGATACGCAGTATTTT. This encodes CASSGTSGADTQYF.